This TCR beta chain was captured by sequencing in a study of PD-L1 blockade in urothelial cancer. As for the study in general: Patients commenced intravenous atezolizumab, 1,200 mg every 3 weeks, around 2014. The number of prior chemotherapy regimens per patient was 0 to 3.

Every PCR received spiked-in synthetic TCR analog templates. Here immunoSEQ multiplex PCR was the method, and the copy in TCRdb shows in-frame clones only, minus some. Of about 66,000 clones listed, almost 90% are singletons. This sample's time point: peripheral blood 6 weeks after treatment start. V was clipped by 5 bases and J by 6 bases; unmatched bases: 3. This CDR3 is built from 14 residues. Germline CDR1 LGHNA, CDR2 YNFKEQ. This sample comprised PBMCs, obtained around atezolizumab (anti-PD-L1) treatment. The rearrangement joins TRBV4-2 to TRBJ2-1, with 11 bases that match TRBD2. This clonotype originated in a man between 60 and 70 years old with urothelial cancer. CDR3 amino acids: CASSLGLAGNEQFF. CDR3 in DNA: TGTGCCAGCAGCTTAGGACTAGCGGGCAATGAGCAGTTCTTC.